This TCR beta chain was identified during a study of cytomegalovirus exposure and HLA in healthy donors. The PCR made use of 60 Vbeta and 13 Jbeta primers. Some clones are missing from TCRdb's copy, which holds only in-frame ones; the method was immunoSEQ multiplex PCR. The sample consists of about 140,000 clones, approximately 86% of them appearing once. Germline CDR1 and CDR2: LNHNV and YYDKDF (reference sequence). Trimming removed 1 base from V and 4 bases from J, with 10 bases in between. CDR3 length equals 14 residues. Sampled while nominally healthy, donors likely had unrecorded immune exposures.

V gene TRBV15 combines with J gene TRBJ2-5, with D tentatively TRBD1 (6 bases). Sequencing input: PBMCs. The receptor was isolated from a woman in her forties in good health and CMV-seronegative. The DNA of the CDR3 is TGTGCCACCAGCAGAGGGGTCAGGGGAGAGACCCAGTACTTC. It is translated as CATSRGVRGETQYF.